The clone carrying this TCR beta chain was seen a single time. Its antigen is unknown. Profiling relied on immunoSEQ multiplex PCR, and the TCRdb table lists in-frame clones only, not all of them. The profile shows about 120,000 clones, 70% to 90% of them singletons. The record originates from a study of T cell responses to AZD1222 COVID-19 vaccine. Study findings and constraints: The breadth and depth of Spike-specific TCRs increased once two AZD1222 doses had been given. Donors were chiefly white British, with a greater number of females, and clonal diversity was perhaps underestimated.

This CDR3 contains 14 residues. The germline gives CDR1 LNHDA, CDR2 SQIVND (reference sequence). V was pared by 3 bases and J by 1 base, with 1 base of the junction left unmatched. The sample in question was peripheral blood, obtained on day 0 of AZD1222 vaccination. The chain links TRBV19 to TRBJ2-7; 9 nucleotides align to TRBD1. This receptor was taken from an adult in good health. The CDR3 DNA sequence: TGTGCCAGTAGTATCGGACAGGGGTCCTACGAGCAGTACTTC. This codes for CASSIGQGSYEQYF.